This T cell receptor beta chain was sequenced for a study of blood T cell repertoires in COVID-19. Background on the study: PBMCs, B-cell-depleted T cells, or T cells provided the cDNA or gDNA that made up the material.

Germline values: CDR1 SGHNT, CDR2 YYREEE (reference sequence). This CDR3 comprises 14 residues. The V and J ends lost 5 bases and 2 bases respectively, with 13 bases between them. Patients at the Seattle site were enrolled during active infection and followed longitudinally. Per the original data handling: Quantification of nucleated cells was approximated via reference gene primer amplification. Only in-frame clones appear in the TCRdb table, and some are missing; sequencing was by immunoSEQ multiplex PCR. V and J calls and clone size come straight from that table; D and trimming were deduced from the DNA. The sample includes 150,000 to 200,000 clones, about 93% of them seen just once. This clone came up once.

This rearrangement joins TRBV5-4 to TRBJ2-5; maybe TRBD1 (7 bases). This sequence was found in a young man with COVID-19, enrolled during active disease. Sequenced: peripheral blood. CDR3 DNA: TGTGCCAGCAGGGCAGGGGGGAGGCAAGAGACCCAGTACTTC. Translated: CASRAGGRQETQYF.